The source of this T cell receptor (beta chain) is a study of blood T cell repertoires in COVID-19. The CDR3 is 16 residues long. The germline V gene has CDR1 SGHTA and CDR2 FQGNSA. V shed 4 bases and J 3 bases; nucleotides not matched to a gene: 5. Original processing notes: Nucleated cell counts were estimated from reference gene primer amplification. This table comes from immunoSEQ multiplex PCR, and its TCRdb copy is limited to in-frame clones, with some not included. V, J and clone size are those of that table, while D and trimming were read from the DNA. The data show more than 95,000 clones, approximately 85% seen once.

The sample comprised peripheral blood. The receptor comes from an elderly woman with COVID-19, enrolled during active disease. The V and J genes are TRBV7-2 and TRBJ2-3, with 12 positions matching TRBD2. CDR3 coding DNA: TGTGCCAGCAGCTCGCGGACTAGCGGGACTACAGATACGCAGTATTTT. Translated, it gives CASSSRTSGTTDTQYF.